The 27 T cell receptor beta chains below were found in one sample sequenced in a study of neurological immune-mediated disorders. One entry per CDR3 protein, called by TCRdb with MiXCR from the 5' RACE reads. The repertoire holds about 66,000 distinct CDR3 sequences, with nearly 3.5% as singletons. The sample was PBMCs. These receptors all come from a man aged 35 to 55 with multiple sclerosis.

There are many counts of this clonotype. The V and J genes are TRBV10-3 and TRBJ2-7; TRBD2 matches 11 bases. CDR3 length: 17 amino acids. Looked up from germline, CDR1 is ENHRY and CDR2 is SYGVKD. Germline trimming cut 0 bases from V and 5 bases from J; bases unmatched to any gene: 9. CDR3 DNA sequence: TGTGCCATCAGTGAGTCCGGTAGCGGGAGGGCCGTGCACGAGCAGTACTTC. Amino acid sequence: CAISESGSGRAVHEQYF.

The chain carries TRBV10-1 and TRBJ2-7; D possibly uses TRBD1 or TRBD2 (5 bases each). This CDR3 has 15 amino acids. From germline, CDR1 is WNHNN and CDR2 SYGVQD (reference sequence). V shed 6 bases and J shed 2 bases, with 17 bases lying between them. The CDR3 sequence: CASSPEGTEAYEQYF. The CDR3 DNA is TGCGCCAGCAGCCCTGAGGGGACGGAAGCCTACGAGCAGTACTTC.

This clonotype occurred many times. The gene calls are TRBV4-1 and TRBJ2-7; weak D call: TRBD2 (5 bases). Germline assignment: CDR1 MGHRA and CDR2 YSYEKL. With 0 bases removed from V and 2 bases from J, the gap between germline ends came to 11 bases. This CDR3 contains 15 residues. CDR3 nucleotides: TGCGCCAGCAGCCAAGATGGGAGCAGGACCTACGAGCAGTACTTC. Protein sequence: CASSQDGSRTYEQYF.

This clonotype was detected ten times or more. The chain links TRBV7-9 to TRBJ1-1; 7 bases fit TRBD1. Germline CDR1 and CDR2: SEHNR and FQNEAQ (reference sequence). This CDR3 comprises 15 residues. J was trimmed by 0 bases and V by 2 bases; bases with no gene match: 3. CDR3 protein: CASSLPTGLNTEAFF. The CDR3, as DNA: TGTGCCAGCAGCTTACCGACAGGGTTGAACACTGAAGCTTTCTTT.

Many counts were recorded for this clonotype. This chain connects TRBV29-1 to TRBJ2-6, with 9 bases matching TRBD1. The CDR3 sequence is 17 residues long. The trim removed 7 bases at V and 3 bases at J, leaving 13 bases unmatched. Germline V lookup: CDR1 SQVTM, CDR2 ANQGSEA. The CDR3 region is CSAIPGTGFFGANVLTF. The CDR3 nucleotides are TGCAGCGCCATACCTGGGACAGGGTTTTTTGGGGCCAACGTCCTGACTTTC.

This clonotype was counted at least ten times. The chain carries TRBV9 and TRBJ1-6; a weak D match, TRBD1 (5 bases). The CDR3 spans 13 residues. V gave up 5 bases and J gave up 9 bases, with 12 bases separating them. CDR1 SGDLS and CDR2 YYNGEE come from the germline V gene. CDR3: CASRGTDGSPLHF. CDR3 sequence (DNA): TGTGCCAGCAGAGGGACTGACGGTTCACCCCTCCACTTT.

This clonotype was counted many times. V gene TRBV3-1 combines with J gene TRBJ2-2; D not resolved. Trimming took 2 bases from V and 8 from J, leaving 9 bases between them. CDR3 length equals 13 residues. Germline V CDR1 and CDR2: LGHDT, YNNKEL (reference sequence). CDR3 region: CASSQTVAGELFF. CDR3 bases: TGTGCCAGCAGCCAAACAGTGGCAGGGGAGCTGTTTTTT.

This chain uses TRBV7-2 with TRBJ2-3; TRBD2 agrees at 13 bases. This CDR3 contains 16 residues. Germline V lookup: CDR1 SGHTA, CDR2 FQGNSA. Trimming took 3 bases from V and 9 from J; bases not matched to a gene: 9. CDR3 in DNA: TGTGCCAGCAGCTTTAGGCAACTAGCGGGGGGGAGAACGCAGTATTTT. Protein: CASSFRQLAGGRTQYF.

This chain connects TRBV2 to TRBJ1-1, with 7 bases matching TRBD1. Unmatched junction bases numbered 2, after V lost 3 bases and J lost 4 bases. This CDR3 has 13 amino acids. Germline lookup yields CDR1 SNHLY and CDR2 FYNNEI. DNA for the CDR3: TGTGCCAGCAGTGATCAGGGGGTCACTGAAGCTTTCTTT. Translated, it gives CASSDQGVTEAFF.

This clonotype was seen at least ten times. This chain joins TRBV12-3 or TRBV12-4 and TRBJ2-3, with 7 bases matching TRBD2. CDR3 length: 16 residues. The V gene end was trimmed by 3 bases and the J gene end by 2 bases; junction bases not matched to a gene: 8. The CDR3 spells CASSFGSGANTDTQYF. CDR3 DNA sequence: TGTGCCAGCAGTTTTGGGAGCGGGGCAAACACAGATACGCAGTATTTT.

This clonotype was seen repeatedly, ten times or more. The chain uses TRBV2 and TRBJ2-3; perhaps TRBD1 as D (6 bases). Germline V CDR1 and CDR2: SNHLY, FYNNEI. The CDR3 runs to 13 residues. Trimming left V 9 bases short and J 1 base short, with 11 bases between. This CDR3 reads CARTGKRTDTQYF. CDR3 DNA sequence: TGTGCCAGGACAGGAAAACGCACAGATACGCAGTATTTT.

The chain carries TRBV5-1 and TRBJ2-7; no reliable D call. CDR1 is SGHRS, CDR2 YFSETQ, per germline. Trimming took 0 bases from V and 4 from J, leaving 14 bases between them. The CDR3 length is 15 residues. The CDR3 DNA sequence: TGCGCCAGCAGCTTGGGGACCCTGGGGTTATACGAGCAGTACTTC. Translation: CASSLGTLGLYEQYF.

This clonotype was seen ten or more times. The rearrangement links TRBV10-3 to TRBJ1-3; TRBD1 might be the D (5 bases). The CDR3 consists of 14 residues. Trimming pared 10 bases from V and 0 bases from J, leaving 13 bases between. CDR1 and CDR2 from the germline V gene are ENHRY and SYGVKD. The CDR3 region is CATKQDYSGNTIYF. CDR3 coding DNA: TGTGCCACCAAACAGGACTACTCTGGAAACACCATATATTTT.

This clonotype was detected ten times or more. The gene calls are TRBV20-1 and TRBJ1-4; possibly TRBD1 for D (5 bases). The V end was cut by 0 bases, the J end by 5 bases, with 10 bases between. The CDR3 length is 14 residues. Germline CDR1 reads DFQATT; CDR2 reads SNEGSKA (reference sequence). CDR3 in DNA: TGCAGTGCTAGAGATCTAACAGGAAATGAAAAACTGTTTTTT. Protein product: CSARDLTGNEKLFF.

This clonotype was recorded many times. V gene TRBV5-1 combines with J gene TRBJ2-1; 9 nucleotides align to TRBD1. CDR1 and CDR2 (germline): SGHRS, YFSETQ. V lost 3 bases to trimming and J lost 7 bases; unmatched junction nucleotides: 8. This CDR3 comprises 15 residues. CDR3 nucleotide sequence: TGCGCCAGCAGCTATACGGGACAGGGAGGGAATGAGCAGTTCTTC. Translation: CASSYTGQGGNEQFF.

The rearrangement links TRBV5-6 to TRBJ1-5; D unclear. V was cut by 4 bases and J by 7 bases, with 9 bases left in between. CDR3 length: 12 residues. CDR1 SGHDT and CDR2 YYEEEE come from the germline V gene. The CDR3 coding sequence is TGTGCCAGCAGCCGACTGGGACAGCCCCAGCATTTT. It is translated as CASSRLGQPQHF. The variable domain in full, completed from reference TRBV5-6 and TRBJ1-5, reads DAGVTQSPTHLIKTRGQQVTLRCSPKSGHDTVSWYQQALGQGPQFIFQYYEEEERQRGNFPDRFSGHQFPNYSSELNVNALLLGDSALYLCASSRLGQPQHFGDGTRLSIL.

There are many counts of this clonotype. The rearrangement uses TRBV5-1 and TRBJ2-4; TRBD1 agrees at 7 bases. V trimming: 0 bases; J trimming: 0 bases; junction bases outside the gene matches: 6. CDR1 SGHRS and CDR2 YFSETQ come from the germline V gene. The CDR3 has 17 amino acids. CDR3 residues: CASSLGDSQSAKNIQYF. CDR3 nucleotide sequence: TGCGCCAGCAGCTTGGGGGACAGCCAATCAGCCAAAAACATTCAGTACTTC. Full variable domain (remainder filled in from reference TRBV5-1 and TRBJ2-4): KAGVTQTPRYLIKTRGQQVTLSCSPISGHRSVSWYQQTPGQGLQFLFEYFSETQRNKGNFPGRFSGRQFSNSRSEMNVSTLELGDSALYLCASSLGDSQSAKNIQYFGAGTRLSVL.

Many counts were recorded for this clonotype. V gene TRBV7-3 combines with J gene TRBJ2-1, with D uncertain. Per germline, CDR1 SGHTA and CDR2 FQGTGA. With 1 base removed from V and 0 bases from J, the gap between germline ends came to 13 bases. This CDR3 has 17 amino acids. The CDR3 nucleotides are TGTGCCAGCAGCTTAATCCAGCGCCCGAGCTCCTACAATGAGCAGTTCTTC. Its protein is CASSLIQRPSSYNEQFF.

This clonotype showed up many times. The CDR3 coding sequence is TGTGCCAGCTCACCCGGGACAGCTTCCTACGAGCAGTACTTC. Protein: CASSPGTASYEQYF. The chain recombines TRBV18 with TRBJ2-7; 7 nucleotides agree with TRBD1. Germline lookup yields CDR1 KGHSH and CDR2 LQKENI. CDR3 length: 14 amino acids. Trimming cost V 3 bases and J 1 base; bases outside gene matches: 3.

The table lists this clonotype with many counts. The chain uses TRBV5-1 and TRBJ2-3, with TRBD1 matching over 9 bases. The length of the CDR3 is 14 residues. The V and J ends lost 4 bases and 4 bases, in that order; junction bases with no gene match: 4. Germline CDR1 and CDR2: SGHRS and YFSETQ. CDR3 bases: TGCGCCAGCAGCCTAGGGACAGGGTCAGATACGCAGTATTTT. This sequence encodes CASSLGTGSDTQYF. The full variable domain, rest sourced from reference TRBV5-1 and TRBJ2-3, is KAGVTQTPRYLIKTRGQQVTLSCSPISGHRSVSWYQQTPGQGLQFLFEYFSETQRNKGNFPGRFSGRQFSNSRSEMNVSTLELGDSALYLCASSLGTGSDTQYFGPGTRLTVL.

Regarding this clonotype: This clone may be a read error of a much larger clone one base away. The CDR3: CDSSQAEEKYF. The CDR3 nucleotides read TGTGACAGCAGCCAAGCCGAGGAAAAGTACTTC. The chain recombines TRBV3-1 with TRBJ2-7; D is undetermined. The CDR3 has 11 amino acids. The germline CDR1 and CDR2 sequences are LGHDT and YNNKEL (reference sequence).

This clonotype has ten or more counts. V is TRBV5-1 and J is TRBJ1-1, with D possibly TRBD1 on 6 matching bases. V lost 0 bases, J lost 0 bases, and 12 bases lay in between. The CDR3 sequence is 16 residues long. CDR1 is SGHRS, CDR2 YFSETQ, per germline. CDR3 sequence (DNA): TGCGCCAGCAGCTTGGCCCTGACAGGTATGAACACTGAAGCTTTCTTT. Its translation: CASSLALTGMNTEAFF.

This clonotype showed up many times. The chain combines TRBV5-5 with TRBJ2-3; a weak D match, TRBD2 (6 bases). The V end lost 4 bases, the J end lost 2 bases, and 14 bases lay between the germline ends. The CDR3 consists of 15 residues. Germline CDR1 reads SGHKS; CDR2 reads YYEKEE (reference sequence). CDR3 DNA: TGTGCCAGCAGCCCCGCAGGACTACTCACAGATACGCAGTATTTT. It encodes CASSPAGLLTDTQYF.

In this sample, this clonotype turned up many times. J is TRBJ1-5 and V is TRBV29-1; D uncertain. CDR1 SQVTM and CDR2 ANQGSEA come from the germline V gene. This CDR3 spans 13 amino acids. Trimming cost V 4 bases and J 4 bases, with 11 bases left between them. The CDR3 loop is CSVGGMGNQPQHF. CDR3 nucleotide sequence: TGCAGCGTTGGAGGGATGGGAAATCAGCCCCAGCATTTT. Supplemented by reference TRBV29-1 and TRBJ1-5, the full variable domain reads SAVISQKPSRDICQRGTSLTIQCQVDSQVTMMFWYRQQPGQSLTLIATANQGSEATYESGFVIDKFPISRPNLTFSTLTVSNMSPEDSSIYLCSVGGMGNQPQHFGDGTRLSIL.

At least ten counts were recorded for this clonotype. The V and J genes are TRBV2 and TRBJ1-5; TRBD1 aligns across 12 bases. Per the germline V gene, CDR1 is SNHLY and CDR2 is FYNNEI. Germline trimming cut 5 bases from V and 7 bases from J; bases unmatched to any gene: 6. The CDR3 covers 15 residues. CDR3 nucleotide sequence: TGTGCCAGCAGTCGGGACAGGGGGCGTGAACAGCCCCAGCATTTT. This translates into CASSRDRGREQPQHF.

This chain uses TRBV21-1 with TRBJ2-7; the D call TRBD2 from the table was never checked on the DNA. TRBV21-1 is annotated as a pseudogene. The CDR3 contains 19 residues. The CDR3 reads CASSKEAWLAGSPAYEQYF. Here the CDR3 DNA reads TGTGCCAGCAGCAAAGAGGCTTGGCTAGCGGGATCCCCGGCCTACGAGCAGTACTTC.

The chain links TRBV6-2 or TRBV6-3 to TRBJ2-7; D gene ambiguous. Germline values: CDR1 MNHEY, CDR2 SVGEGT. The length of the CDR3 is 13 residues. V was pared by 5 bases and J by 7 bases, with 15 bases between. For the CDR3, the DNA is TGTGCCAGCAGTCGCAACTACGAGGTGGAGCAGTACTTC. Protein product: CASSRNYEVEQYF.